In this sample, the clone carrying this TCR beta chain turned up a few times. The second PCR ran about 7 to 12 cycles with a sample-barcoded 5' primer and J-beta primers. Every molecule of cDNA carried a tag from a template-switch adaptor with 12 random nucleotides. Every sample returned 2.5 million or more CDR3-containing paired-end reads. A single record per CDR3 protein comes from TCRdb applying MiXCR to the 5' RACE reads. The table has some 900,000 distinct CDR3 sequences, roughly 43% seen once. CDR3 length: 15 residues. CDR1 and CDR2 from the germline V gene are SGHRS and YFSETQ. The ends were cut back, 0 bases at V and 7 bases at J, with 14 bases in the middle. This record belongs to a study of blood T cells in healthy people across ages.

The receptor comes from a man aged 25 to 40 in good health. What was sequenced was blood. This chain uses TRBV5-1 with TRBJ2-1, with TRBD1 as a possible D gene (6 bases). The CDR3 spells CASSLVSGHLNEQFF. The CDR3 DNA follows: TGCGCCAGCAGCTTGGTGTCGGGACACTTAAATGAGCAGTTCTTC.